A single sample is the source of the 21 T cell receptor beta chains below, sequenced in a study of blood T cell repertoires in COVID-19. Assay used: immunoSEQ multiplex PCR; TCRdb lists only in-frame clones, some missing. The sample includes about 150,000 clones, around 80% of them seen just once. The specimen was peripheral blood. Receptors originate from a woman between 45 and 60 years old with acute or convalescent COVID-19.

The rearrangement links TRBV19 to TRBJ2-4, with 9 nucleotides matching TRBD1. Germline CDR1 is LNHDA and CDR2 is SQIVND (reference sequence). Trimming cost V 2 bases and J 5 bases; bases outside gene matches: 4. CDR3 size: 15 residues. CDR3 DNA sequence: TGTGCCAGTAGTATATGGGGACAGGGCGAAAACATTCAGTACTTC. Residues: CASSIWGQGENIQYF.

The V gene is TRBV6-5, the J gene TRBJ1-5; D unresolved. CDR3 length: 14 amino acids. With 6 bases removed from V and 9 bases from J, the gap between germline ends came to 18 bases. Germline CDR1 MNHEY, CDR2 SVGAGI. The CDR3 nucleotides are TGTGCCAGCAGACCCACCGAGGGAGGGAGGCCCCAGCATTTT. It translates to CASRPTEGGRPQHF.

The genes are TRBV29-1 and TRBJ2-1, with 14 bases that match TRBD2. V lost 3 bases, J lost 7 bases, and 2 bases stayed unmatched. CDR3 length: 14 amino acids. The V gene's germline CDR1 is SQVTM and CDR2 ANQGSEA. The CDR3 nucleotides read TGCAGCGTTGACAGACTAGCGGGGGGGAATGAGCAGTTCTTC. The encoded protein is CSVDRLAGGNEQFF.

The chain uses TRBV2 and TRBJ2-1; 10 bases map to TRBD1. V shed 6 bases and J 10 bases; nucleotides not matched to a gene: 12. There are 15 residues in the CDR3. CDR1 and CDR2 (germline): SNHLY, FYNNEI. The chain's CDR3 is CASSPTGTGEFEQFF. DNA of the CDR3: TGTGCCAGCAGCCCTACAGGGACAGGGGAATTCGAGCAGTTCTTC.

The V gene is TRBV20-1, the J gene TRBJ1-3; tentatively, D is TRBD1 (6 bases). Germline CDR1 is DFQATT and CDR2 is SNEGSKA (reference sequence). The CDR3 totals 15 residues. The ends were cut back, 3 bases at V and 8 bases at J, with 20 bases in the middle. CDR3 region: CSASATGVGGYTIYF. The CDR3 DNA is TGCAGTGCTAGTGCGACAGGTGTCGGTGGCTACACCATATATTTT.

This clone was recorded many times. The chain is built from TRBV6-5 and TRBJ1-5; D unclear. This CDR3 has 13 residues. Trimming left V 2 bases short and J 6 bases short, with 8 bases between. The V gene's germline CDR1 is MNHEY and CDR2 SVGAGI. The CDR3 DNA follows: TGTGCCAGCAGTTACGAGCCTCGTCAGCCCCAGCATTTT. Translating gives CASSYEPRQPQHF.

This clone was found once. The gene calls are TRBV2 and TRBJ2-1; 8 bases are shared with TRBD2. In germline, CDR1 is SNHLY, CDR2 FYNNEI. The CDR3 sequence is 16 residues long. Germline trimming cut 3 bases from V and 0 bases from J; bases unmatched to any gene: 4. The CDR3 DNA sequence: TGTGCCAGCAGTGAGGGCCGGGGGGGCTCCTACAATGAGCAGTTCTTC. Translation: CASSEGRGGSYNEQFF.

The rearrangement links TRBV27 to TRBJ2-7; tentative D call: TRBD1 (6 bases). This CDR3 region has 14 residues. Germline lookup yields CDR1 MNHEY and CDR2 SMNVEV (reference sequence). V was clipped by 6 bases and J by 6 bases, with 18 bases between them. The CDR3 region has the DNA TGTGCCAGCAGCCAGGACAGCCCGGACGGCGAGCAGTACTTC. This codes for CASSQDSPDGEQYF.

CDR3: CASSVDQGASWGYTF. For the CDR3, the DNA is TGTGCCAGCAGCGTAGATCAGGGGGCCTCGTGGGGCTACACCTTC. The J gene is TRBJ1-2, the V gene TRBV9; TRBD1 agrees at 8 bases. Germline CDR1 and CDR2: SGDLS and YYNGEE. The CDR3 contains 15 residues. V lost 0 bases, J lost 8 bases, and 9 bases stayed unmatched.

The chain links TRBV7-9 to TRBJ2-5; TRBD2 agrees at 7 bases. CDR1 and CDR2 (germline): SEHNR, FQNEAQ (reference sequence). V dropped 7 bases and J dropped 3; count of bases not matched to a gene: 2. The CDR3 runs 12 residues. The CDR3 loop is CASTLAEETQYF. Written as DNA, the CDR3 is TGTGCCAGCACCCTAGCGGAAGAGACCCAGTACTTC. Filled out from reference TRBV7-9 and TRBJ2-5, the complete variable domain reads DTGVSQNPRHKITKRGQNVTFRCDPISEHNRLYWYRQTLGQGPEFLTYFQNEAQLEKSRLLSDRFSAERPKGSFSTLEIQRTEQGDSAMYLCASTLAEETQYFGPGTRLLVL.

V and J are TRBV12-5 and TRBJ1-1; 9 bases line up with TRBD1. Germline assignment: CDR1 LGHNT and CDR2 FRNRAP. This CDR3 has 14 residues. V dropped 4 bases and J dropped 1; count of bases not matched to a gene: 1. The DNA for the CDR3 is TGTGCTAGTGGTTCGGGACAGGGGAACACTGAAGCTTTCTTT. Translating it yields CASGSGQGNTEAFF.

V and J are TRBV28 and TRBJ2-6; D possibly corresponds to TRBD1 (6 bases). This CDR3 is built from 17 residues. Germline V CDR1 and CDR2: MDHEN, SYDVKM. The germline V and J ends were trimmed by 7 bases and 0 bases, with 16 bases remaining between them. The CDR3 is CASIQGSPSSGANVLTF. The CDR3 nucleotides read TGTGCCAGCATTCAGGGGTCCCCGAGCTCTGGGGCCAACGTCCTGACTTTC.

The chain links TRBV28 to TRBJ2-7; maybe TRBD1 (5 bases). The CDR3 is 12 amino acids. The germline V and J ends were trimmed by 2 bases and 5 bases, with 7 bases remaining between them. Germline V lookup: CDR1 MDHEN, CDR2 SYDVKM. CDR3 sequence reads: CASSLLGDEQYF. Written as DNA, the CDR3 is TGTGCCAGCAGTTTACTAGGGGACGAGCAGTACTTC.

This chain uses TRBV7-2 with TRBJ1-4; D may be TRBD1 (5 bases). The CDR3 is made up of 16 amino acids. Trimming left V 5 bases short and J 5 bases short, with 18 bases between. Germline CDR1 and CDR2: SGHTA and FQGNSA. DNA of the CDR3: TGTGCCAGCAGCCAGAGGTCCCGCGGGGGAAATGAAAAACTGTTTTTT. This codes for CASSQRSRGGNEKLFF.

This sequence joins TRBV19 and TRBJ1-1, with 10 bases lining up with TRBD1. The CDR3 contains 15 residues. V lost 5 bases and J lost 6; bases outside the gene matches: 9. Per germline, CDR1 LNHDA and CDR2 SQIVND (reference sequence). The CDR3 region is CASSGRDRGGSEAFF. The CDR3, as DNA: TGTGCCAGTAGTGGAAGGGACAGGGGAGGGTCTGAAGCTTTCTTT.

This clone has just one count. This sequence joins TRBV5-6 and TRBJ1-1, with D perhaps TRBD1 (6 bases). Trimming shortened V by 4 bases and J by 8 bases, and 15 bases separated the two germline ends. Germline assignment: CDR1 SGHDT and CDR2 YYEEEE. The CDR3 has 13 amino acids. CDR3 nucleotide sequence: TGTGCCAGCAGCCCCCGACAGGACGCCGAAGCTTTCTTT. It translates to CASSPRQDAEAFF.

The chain joins TRBV4-2 to TRBJ2-6, with TRBD1 as a possible D gene (5 bases). CDR1 is LGHNA and CDR2 is YNFKEQ in the germline V gene. Trimming shortened V by 4 bases and J by 0 bases, and 10 bases separated the two germline ends. The CDR3 sequence is 16 residues long. The CDR3 DNA follows: TGTGCCAGCAGCCCGGACAAAGGCTCTGGGGCCAACGTCCTGACTTTC. Translated, it gives CASSPDKGSGANVLTF.

The count of this clone is one. The chain links TRBV29-1 to TRBJ2-5; 9 bases line up with TRBD2. The CDR3 runs to 12 residues. V lost 4 bases, J lost 3 bases, and 0 bases stayed unmatched. The V gene's germline CDR1 is SQVTM and CDR2 ANQGSEA. DNA for the CDR3: TGCAGCGTTGCTAGCGGGGAAGAGACCCAGTACTTC. This encodes CSVASGEETQYF. Using reference TRBV29-1 and TRBJ2-5 for the parts outside the CDR3, the full variable domain is SAVISQKPSRDICQRGTSLTIQCQVDSQVTMMFWYRQQPGQSLTLIATANQGSEATYESGFVIDKFPISRPNLTFSTLTVSNMSPEDSSIYLCSVASGEETQYFGPGTRLLVL.

V usage is TRBV20-1 and J usage is TRBJ1-2, with 10 nucleotides matching TRBD1. There are 14 residues in the CDR3. Trimming removed 3 bases from V and 5 bases from J; junction bases left unmatched: 6. Per germline, CDR1 DFQATT and CDR2 SNEGSKA (reference sequence). The CDR3, as DNA: TGCAGTGCTAGTATCGGGACAGGGGAATATGGCTACACCTTC. Residues: CSASIGTGEYGYTF.

This chain uses TRBV4-3 with TRBJ2-5, with 7 bases aligning to TRBD2. The CDR3 is 15 amino acids. Germline V gene lookup returns CDR1 LGHNA and CDR2 YSLEER. Losses at the gene ends were 0 bases for V and 4 bases for J; bases not matched to a gene: 5. The CDR3 coding sequence is TGCGCCAGCAGCCAAGATGGGTCGGGGGGAGAGACCCAGTACTTC. It codes for CASSQDGSGGETQYF.

The chain is built from TRBV28 and TRBJ1-5, with D perhaps matching TRBD1 (6 bases). This CDR3 is built from 16 residues. V lost 6 bases to trimming and J lost 7 bases, with 22 bases between them. The germline gives CDR1 MDHEN, CDR2 SYDVKM. The CDR3 loop reads CASSPFGGGGGQPQHF. The CDR3 DNA follows: TGTGCCAGCAGCCCCTTTGGAGGGGGGGGTGGGCAGCCCCAGCATTTT.